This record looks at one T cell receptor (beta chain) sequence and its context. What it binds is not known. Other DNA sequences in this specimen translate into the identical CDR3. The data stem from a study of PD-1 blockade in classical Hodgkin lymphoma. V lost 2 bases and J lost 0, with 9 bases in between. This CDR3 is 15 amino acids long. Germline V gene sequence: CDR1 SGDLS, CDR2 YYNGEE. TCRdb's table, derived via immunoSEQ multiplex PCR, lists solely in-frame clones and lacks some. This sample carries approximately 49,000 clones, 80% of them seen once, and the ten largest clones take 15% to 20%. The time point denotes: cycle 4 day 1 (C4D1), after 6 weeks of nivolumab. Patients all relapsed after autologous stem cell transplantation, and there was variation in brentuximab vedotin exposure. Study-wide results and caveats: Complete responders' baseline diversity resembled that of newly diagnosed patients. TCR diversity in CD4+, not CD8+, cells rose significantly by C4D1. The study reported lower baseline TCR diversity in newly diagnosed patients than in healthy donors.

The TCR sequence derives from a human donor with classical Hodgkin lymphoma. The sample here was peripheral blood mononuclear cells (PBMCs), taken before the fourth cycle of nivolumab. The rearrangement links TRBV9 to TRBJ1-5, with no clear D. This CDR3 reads CASSVGGNSNQPQHF. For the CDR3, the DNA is TGTGCCAGCAGCGTCGGCGGTAATAGCAATCAGCCCCAGCATTTT.